This TCR beta chain was captured in a study of tumor-infiltrating lymphocytes in primary liver carcinoma. TCR beta cDNA was reverse-transcribed from about 500 ng of total RNA. The reaction used a constant-region primer and ProtoScript II reverse transcriptase. The TCR beta library was amplified through three nested multiplex PCR rounds in a modified ARM-PCR procedure. TCRdb fed the multiplex PCR reads into MiXCR, producing one record per CDR3 protein. The sample yields around 330,000 distinct CDR3 sequences, roughly 60% seen once. This clonotype was recorded only once. Unsorted whole blood supplied the RNA, and germline DNA was extracted too. Material: peripheral blood. The receptor was derived from a woman between 25 and 40 years old with primary liver carcinoma and hepatitis B virus infection.

The CDR3 sequence is CASSSDETYEQYF. CDR3 DNA sequence: TGTGCCAGCAGTAGCGATGAGACCTACGAGCAGTACTTC. The chain employs TRBV28 and TRBJ2-7; D uncertain. The CDR3 covers 13 residues. CDR1 is MDHEN, CDR2 SYDVKM, per germline. Trimming left V 5 bases short and J 2 bases short, with 10 bases between.